This TCR beta chain is from a study of type 1 and type 2 diabetes patients. Study background: Magnetic bead positive selection isolated CD4+ or CD8+ T cells from PBMCs.

Genomic DNA was the PCR template. Multiplex PCR with 30 forward and 13 reverse primers amplified the TCR beta CDR3. TCRdb reanalysed the multiplex PCR reads using MiXCR and keeps one entry per CDR3 protein. The sample yields fewer than 350,000 distinct CDR3 sequences, over 45% seen once. This clonotype was observed at least ten times. What it recognizes is unknown. The CDR3 extends over 13 amino acids. Trimming removed 1 base at V and 5 bases at J, with 6 bases between. Germline loops: CDR1 LNHNV, CDR2 YYDKDF (reference sequence). General observations from the study: Age and gender were not matched between study groups, possibly biasing interpretation. Highly-expanded CD4+ clones were few in type 2 diabetes, median one, 3.9% of reads.

Specimen: peripheral blood mononuclear cells (PBMCs). This clonotype was sampled from a man younger than 35 with type 2 diabetes. This rearrangement joins TRBV15 to TRBJ2-1; unclear D gene. The CDR3 nucleotides read TGTGCCACCAGCAGAGTGCGACACAATGAGCAGTTCTTC. It specifies CATSRVRHNEQFF.